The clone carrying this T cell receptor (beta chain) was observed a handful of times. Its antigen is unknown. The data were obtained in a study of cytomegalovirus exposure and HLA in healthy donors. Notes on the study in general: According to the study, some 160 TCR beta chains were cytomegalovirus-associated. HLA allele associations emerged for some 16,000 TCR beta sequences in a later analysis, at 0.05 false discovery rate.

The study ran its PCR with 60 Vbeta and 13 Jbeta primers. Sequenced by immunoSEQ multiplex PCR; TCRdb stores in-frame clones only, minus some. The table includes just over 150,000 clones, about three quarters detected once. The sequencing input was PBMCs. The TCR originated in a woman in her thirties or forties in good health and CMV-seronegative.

CDR3 protein: CASSAGQGQVMNTEAFF. Here the CDR3 DNA reads TGTGCCAGTAGTGCCGGACAGGGCCAAGTCATGAACACTGAAGCTTTCTTT. The V call is TRBV19, the J call TRBJ1-1, with TRBD1 identical over 8 bases. The CDR3 is 17 amino acids. Trimming at V came to 5 bases and at J to 0 bases, leaving 11 bases not matched to a gene. Germline V gene sequence: CDR1 LNHDA, CDR2 SQIVND (reference sequence).